This TCR beta chain was observed in a study of response to subunit inactivated influenza vaccine. V was trimmed by 3 bases and J by 4 bases, leaving 16 bases between them. Germline CDR1 and CDR2: SGHAT and FQNNGV. The CDR3 has 15 amino acids. With respect to this clonotype: What it binds is unknown.

A single record per CDR3 protein comes from TCRdb applying MiXCR to the RT-PCR reads. The sample has about 530,000 distinct CDR3 sequences, 10% to 15% seen once; the top ten hold 9.5% to 13%. Study results and caveats: Authors suggested each seasonal flu vaccination may recruit only limited numbers of new T cells.

This specimen consisted of PBMCs from blood, obtained on the day of vaccination. The chain employs TRBV11-2 and TRBJ2-7; weak D call: TRBD1 (6 bases). The sequence came from a man between 45 and 60 years old who received an inactivated influenza vaccine. The CDR3 loop reads CASSFRPGQIYEQYF. The CDR3 nucleotides are TGTGCCAGCAGCTTCCGCCCGGGACAAATATACGAGCAGTACTTC.